A selection of T cell receptor beta chains follows, all from one sample in a study of cytomegalovirus exposure and HLA in healthy donors. TCRdb's table, derived via immunoSEQ multiplex PCR, lists solely in-frame clones and lacks some. The sample lists around 120,000 clones, 80% occurring once. The sample taken for sequencing was PBMCs. The receptors were gathered from a woman aged 40 to 55 in good health and CMV-seronegative. Both conserved end residues are part of each CDR3. A D gene is named only where the DNA matches it firmly. A clone size is listed for some rows: how often the clone was seen (once, few, many), or a class if it is expanded.

j_call	v_call	clone_size	d_call	cdr3_nt	cdr3_aa
TRBJ1-1	TRBV19	NA	NA	TGTGCCAGTAGAGTTGACAGCCTGAACACTGAAGCTTTCTTT	CASRVDSLNTEAFF
TRBJ1-2	TRBV7-9	NA	NA	TGTGCCAGCAGCTTAGTGGCTGGAGAAAACTATGGCTACACCTTC	CASSLVAGENYGYTF
TRBJ2-2	TRBV14	few	TRBD1	TGTGCCACCCGGACAGGACCGACCGGGGAGCTGTTTTTT	CATRTGPTGELFF
TRBJ2-7	TRBV5-1	NA	NA	TGCGCCAGCAGCTTGGGGCCAAACAGGCGCTCCTACGAGCAGTACTTC	CASSLGPNRRSYEQYF
TRBJ1-5	TRBV5-8	NA	NA	TGTGCCAGCAGCTTGGGCAGTTATCAGCCCCAGCATTTT	CASSLGSYQPQHF
TRBJ2-7	TRBV28	once	TRBD1	TGTGCCAGCAGTTTTGACAGGGGCGACTCTTCCGAGCAGTACTTC	CASSFDRGDSSEQYF
TRBJ2-1	TRBV6-6	NA	NA	TGTGCCAGCAGTTACACCCAGGGACAACAGTTCTTC	CASSYTQGQQFF
TRBJ1-1	TRBV15	NA	TRBD1	TGTGCCACCAGCAGGGTCCCACCCAGGGGGCCGAACACTGAAGCTTTCTTT	CATSRVPPRGPNTEAFF
TRBJ1-5	TRBV6-6	once	NA	TGTGCCAGCAGTTACTCGTCAGTTAGCAATCAGCCCCAGCATTTT	CASSYSSVSNQPQHF
TRBJ2-3	TRBV5-1	NA	TRBD2	TGCGCCAGCAGCTTGCGGAGCGGGGGGGCCCCAGATACGCAGTATTTT	CASSLRSGGAPDTQYF
TRBJ1-1	TRBV28	NA	TRBD1	TGTGCCAGCAGGTTTAGGACAGGGAGGTTGTGGACTGAAGCTTTCTTT	CASRFRTGRLWTEAFF
TRBJ1-1	TRBV19	NA	NA	TGTGCCAGTATCACGCTGGGGGCCACTGAAGCTTTCTTT	CASITLGATEAFF
TRBJ1-2	TRBV5-6	NA	TRBD1	TGTGCCAGCAGCTTGAATTGGGGACAGGGGAACTATGGCTACACCTTC	CASSLNWGQGNYGYTF
TRBJ1-2	TRBV9	NA	NA	TGTGCCAGCAGCAATACAGCTCATGGCTACACCTTC	CASSNTAHGYTF
TRBJ2-3	TRBV6-6	NA	NA	TGTGCCAGCAAGATTCGCGGGACTAGCACAGATACGCAGTATTTT	CASKIRGTSTDTQYF
TRBJ1-2	TRBV6-1	NA	TRBD1	TGTGCCAGCAGCGAAGAGGACAGGTCTGGCTACACCTTC	CASSEEDRSGYTF
TRBJ2-1	TRBV15	NA	TRBD2	TGTGCCACCAGCAGAGGGACTAGCGGGAGGCCTAGCAGCTCCTACAATGAGCAGTTCTTC	CATSRGTSGRPSSSYNEQFF
TRBJ2-2	TRBV10-3	few	NA	TGTGCCATCAGTGTGGGAGTCGGAACCGGGGAGCTGTTTTTT	CAISVGVGTGELFF
TRBJ1-5	TRBV21-1	NA	NA	TGTGCCAGCAGCAAAGGGTCCGGAGGGAGGGGGACAGGGAGACAGCCCCAGCATTTT	CASSKGSGGRGTGRQPQHF
TRBJ2-7	TRBV6-1	NA	TRBD1	TGTGCCATTCACCCAGGGACAGGGGGCTCCTACGAGCAGTACTTC	CAIHPGTGGSYEQYF
TRBJ2-2	TRBV7-9	NA	TRBD1	TGTGCCAGCAGGGAACAGGGGTGGAACACCGGGGAGCTGTTTTTT	CASREQGWNTGELFF
TRBJ2-2	TRBV19	NA	TRBD1	TGTGCCAGTTTTGGGACAGAGGCCACCGGGGAGCTGTTTTTT	CASFGTEATGELFF
TRBJ2-5	TRBV14	NA	TRBD2	TGTGCCAGCAACCTAGGACTAGCGGGAAGCGAGACCCAGTACTTC	CASNLGLAGSETQYF
TRBJ2-3	TRBV28	NA	TRBD1	TGTGCCAGCAGTCCGGGGACAGGGGCAGATACGCAGTATTTT	CASSPGTGADTQYF
TRBJ2-2	TRBV12-5	NA	TRBD2	TGTGCTAGTGGTTTGGAGAGGCTAGCGGGAGGAACGAACACCGGGGAGCTGTTTTTT	CASGLERLAGGTNTGELFF
TRBJ1-1	TRBV10-3	NA	NA	TGTGCCATCAGTGAACGCGGGACTGAAGCTTTCTTT	CAISERGTEAFF
TRBJ1-2	TRBV4-3	NA	NA	TGCGCCAGCAGCCAAGATGGAGGGGGGGTTGGGGTCTATGGCTACACCTTC	CASSQDGGGVGVYGYTF
TRBJ1-4	TRBV5-1	few	NA	TGCGCCAGCAGCCCCCGTGCAGGGGCGAAGAATGAAAAACTGTTTTTT	CASSPRAGAKNEKLFF
TRBJ2-7	TRBV6-1	NA	TRBD2	TGTGCCAGCAGTGATGGGGGGGTCGAGCAGTACTTC	CASSDGGVEQYF
TRBJ2-5	TRBV7-6	NA	NA	TGTGCCAGCAGCACACGGACAGCCCAAGAGACCCAGTACTTC	CASSTRTAQETQYF
TRBJ2-7	TRBV6-5	few	TRBD2	TGTGCCAGCAGGACTAGCGGGGCCCTAAGGGAGCAGTACTTC	CASRTSGALREQYF
TRBJ1-3	TRBV27	NA	NA	TGTGCCACCCCCGGCGGGGCGTTCTCTGGAAACACCATATATTTT	CATPGGAFSGNTIYF
TRBJ2-7	TRBV5-4	NA	TRBD2	TGTGCCAGCAGCTTGGGAGGCGGGGGGCCTACCTACGAGCAGTACTTC	CASSLGGGGPTYEQYF
TRBJ2-7	TRBV13	NA	TRBD2	TGTGCCAGCAGCTCTGTATCTAGCGGGAGCCCACCTTACGAGCAGTACTTC	CASSSVSSGSPPYEQYF
TRBJ2-7	TRBV7-9	NA	TRBD2	TGTGCCAGCAGCTCCTCCGGGACTAGGAACGGGTACGAGCAGTACTTC	CASSSSGTRNGYEQYF
TRBJ1-5	TRBV4-2	NA	NA	TGTGCCAGCAGCCAAGAAGGGGTTAGCAATCAGCCCCAGCATTTT	CASSQEGVSNQPQHF
TRBJ1-1	TRBV19	NA	NA	TGTGCCAGTAGCCTGGACAGTCTGGAAGCTTTCTTT	CASSLDSLEAFF
TRBJ1-2	TRBV5-6	few	TRBD1	TGTGCCAGCAGACGGACAGGGGTGGGCTATGGCTACACCTTC	CASRRTGVGYGYTF
TRBJ2-1	TRBV5-6	NA	TRBD2	TGTGCCAGCAGCGGGGGACTAGCGGGCTACAATGAGCAGTTCTTC	CASSGGLAGYNEQFF